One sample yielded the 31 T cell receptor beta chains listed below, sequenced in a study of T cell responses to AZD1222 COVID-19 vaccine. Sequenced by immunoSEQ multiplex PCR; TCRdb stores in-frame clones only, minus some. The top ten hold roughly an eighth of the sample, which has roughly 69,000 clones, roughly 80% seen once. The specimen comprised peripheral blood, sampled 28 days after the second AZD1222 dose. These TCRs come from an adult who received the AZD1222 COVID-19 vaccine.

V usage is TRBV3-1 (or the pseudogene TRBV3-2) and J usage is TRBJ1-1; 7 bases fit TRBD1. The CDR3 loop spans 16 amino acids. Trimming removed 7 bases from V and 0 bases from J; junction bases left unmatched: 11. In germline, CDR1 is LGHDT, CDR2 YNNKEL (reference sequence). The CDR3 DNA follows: TGTGCCAGCACCCGGTCTAGGGGGCGGCTGAACACTGAAGCTTTCTTT. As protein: CASTRSRGRLNTEAFF.

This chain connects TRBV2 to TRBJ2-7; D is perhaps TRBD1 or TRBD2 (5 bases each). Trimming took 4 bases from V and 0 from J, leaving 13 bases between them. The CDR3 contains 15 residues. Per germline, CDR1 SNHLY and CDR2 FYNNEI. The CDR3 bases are TGTGCCAGCAGTGGGACCGGGACCGTCTCCTACGAGCAGTACTTC. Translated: CASSGTGTVSYEQYF.

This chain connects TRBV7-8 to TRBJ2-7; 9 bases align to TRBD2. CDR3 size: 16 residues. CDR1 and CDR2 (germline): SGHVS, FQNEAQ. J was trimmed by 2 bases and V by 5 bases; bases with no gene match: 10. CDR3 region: CASSVNLAGVTYEQYF. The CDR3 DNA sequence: TGTGCCAGCAGCGTAAATTTAGCGGGAGTTACCTACGAGCAGTACTTC.

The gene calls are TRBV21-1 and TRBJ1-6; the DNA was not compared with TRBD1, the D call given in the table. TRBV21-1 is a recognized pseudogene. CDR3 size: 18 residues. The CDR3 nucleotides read TGTGCCAGCAGCAATTGCATAAAGAGACAGGCCTTTAATTCACCCCTCCACTTT. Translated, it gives CASSNCIKRQAFNSPLHF.

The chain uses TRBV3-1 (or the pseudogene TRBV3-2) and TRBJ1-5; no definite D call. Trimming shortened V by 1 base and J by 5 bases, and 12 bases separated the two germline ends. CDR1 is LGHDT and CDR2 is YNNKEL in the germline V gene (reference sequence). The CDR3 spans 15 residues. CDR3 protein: CASSQGEDGYQPQHF. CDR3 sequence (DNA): TGTGCCAGCAGCCAAGGAGAAGACGGCTATCAGCCCCAGCATTTT.

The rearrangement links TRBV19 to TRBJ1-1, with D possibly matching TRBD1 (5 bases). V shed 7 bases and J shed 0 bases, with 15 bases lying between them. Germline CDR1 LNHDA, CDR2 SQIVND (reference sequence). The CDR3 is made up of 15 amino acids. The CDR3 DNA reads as TGTGCCAGTACCCCCCTACAGGCGTTGAACACTGAAGCTTTCTTT. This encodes CASTPLQALNTEAFF.

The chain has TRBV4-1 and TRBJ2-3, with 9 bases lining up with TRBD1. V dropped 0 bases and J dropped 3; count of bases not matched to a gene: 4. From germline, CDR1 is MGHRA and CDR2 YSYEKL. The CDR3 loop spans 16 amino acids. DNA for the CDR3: TGCGCCAGCAGCCAAGATGGGGACAGGGAGACAGATACGCAGTATTTT. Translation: CASSQDGDRETDTQYF.

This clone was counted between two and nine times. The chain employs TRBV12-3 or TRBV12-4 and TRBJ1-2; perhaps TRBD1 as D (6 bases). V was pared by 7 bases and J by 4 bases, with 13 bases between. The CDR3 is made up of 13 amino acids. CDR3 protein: CASTTGFGYGYTF. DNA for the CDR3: TGTGCCAGCACTACAGGGTTCGGCTATGGCTACACCTTC.

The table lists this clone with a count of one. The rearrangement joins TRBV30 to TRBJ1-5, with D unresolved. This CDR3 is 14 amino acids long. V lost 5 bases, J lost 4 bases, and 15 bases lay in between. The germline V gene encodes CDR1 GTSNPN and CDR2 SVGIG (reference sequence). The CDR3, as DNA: TGTGCCTGGGCGACTGCGGGCTCAAATCAGCCCCAGCATTTT. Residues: CAWATAGSNQPQHF.

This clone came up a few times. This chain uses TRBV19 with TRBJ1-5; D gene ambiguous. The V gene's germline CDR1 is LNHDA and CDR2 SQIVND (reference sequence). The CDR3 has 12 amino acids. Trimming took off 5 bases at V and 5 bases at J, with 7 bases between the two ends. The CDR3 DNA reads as TGTGCCAGTAGTTCGGGTTATCAGCCCCAGCATTTT. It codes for CASSSGYQPQHF.

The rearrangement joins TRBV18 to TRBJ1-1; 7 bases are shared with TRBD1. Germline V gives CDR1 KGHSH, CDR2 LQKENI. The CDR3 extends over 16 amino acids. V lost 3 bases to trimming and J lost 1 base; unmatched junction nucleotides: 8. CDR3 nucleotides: TGTGCCAGCTCACCCGTGACAGGGCAAAGGAACACTGAAGCTTTCTTT. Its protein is CASSPVTGQRNTEAFF.

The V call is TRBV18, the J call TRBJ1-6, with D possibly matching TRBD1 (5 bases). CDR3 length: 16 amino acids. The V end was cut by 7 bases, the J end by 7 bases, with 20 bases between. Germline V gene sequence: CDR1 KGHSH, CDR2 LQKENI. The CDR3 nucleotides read TGTGCCAGCTGGCAGGGCATGGGATCTGGAAATTCACCCCTCCACTTT. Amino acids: CASWQGMGSGNSPLHF.

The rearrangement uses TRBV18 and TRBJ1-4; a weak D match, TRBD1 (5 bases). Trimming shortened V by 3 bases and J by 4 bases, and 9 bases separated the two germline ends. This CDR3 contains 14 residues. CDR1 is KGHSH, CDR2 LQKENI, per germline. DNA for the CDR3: TGTGCCAGCTCACCGGAGACAGATAATGAAAAACTGTTTTTT. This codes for CASSPETDNEKLFF.

The CDR3 region is CASSLLGIGNTIYF. CDR3 nucleotide sequence: TGTGCCAGCAGTTTATTAGGTATCGGAAACACCATATATTTT. The gene calls are TRBV28 and TRBJ1-3, with D hard to call. Germline assignment: CDR1 MDHEN and CDR2 SYDVKM. The CDR3 length is 14 residues. The V end was cut by 1 base, the J end by 4 bases, with 8 bases between.

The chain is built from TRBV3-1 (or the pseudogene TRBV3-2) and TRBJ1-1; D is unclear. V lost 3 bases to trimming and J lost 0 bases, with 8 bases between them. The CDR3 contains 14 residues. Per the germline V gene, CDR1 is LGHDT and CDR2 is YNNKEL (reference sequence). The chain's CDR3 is CASSHRSLNTEAFF. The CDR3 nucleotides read TGTGCCAGCAGCCATCGGAGCTTGAACACTGAAGCTTTCTTT.

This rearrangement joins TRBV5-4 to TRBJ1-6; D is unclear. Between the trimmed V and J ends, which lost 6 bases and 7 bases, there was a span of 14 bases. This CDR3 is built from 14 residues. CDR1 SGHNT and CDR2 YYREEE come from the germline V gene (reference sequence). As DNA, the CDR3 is TGTGCCAGCACAATAAGGGCAGGAAATTCACCCCTCCACTTT. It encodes CASTIRAGNSPLHF.

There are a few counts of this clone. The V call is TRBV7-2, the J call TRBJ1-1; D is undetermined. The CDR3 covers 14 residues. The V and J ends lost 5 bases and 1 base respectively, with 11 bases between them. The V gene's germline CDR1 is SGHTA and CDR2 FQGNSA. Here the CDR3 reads CASSPGRANTEAFF. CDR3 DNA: TGTGCCAGCAGCCCGGGTCGGGCGAACACTGAAGCTTTCTTT.

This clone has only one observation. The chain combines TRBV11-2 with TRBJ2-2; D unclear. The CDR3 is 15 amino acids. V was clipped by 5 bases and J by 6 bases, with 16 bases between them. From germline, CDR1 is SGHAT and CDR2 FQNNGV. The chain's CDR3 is CASSPLRWSAGELFF. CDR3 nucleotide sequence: TGTGCCAGCAGCCCACTACGTTGGTCCGCCGGGGAGCTGTTTTTT.

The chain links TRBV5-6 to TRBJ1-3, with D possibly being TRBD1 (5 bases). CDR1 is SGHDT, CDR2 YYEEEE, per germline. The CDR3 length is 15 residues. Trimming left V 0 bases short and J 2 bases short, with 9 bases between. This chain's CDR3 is CASSLAPGAGNTIYF. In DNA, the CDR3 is TGTGCCAGCAGCTTGGCCCCGGGGGCTGGAAACACCATATATTTT.

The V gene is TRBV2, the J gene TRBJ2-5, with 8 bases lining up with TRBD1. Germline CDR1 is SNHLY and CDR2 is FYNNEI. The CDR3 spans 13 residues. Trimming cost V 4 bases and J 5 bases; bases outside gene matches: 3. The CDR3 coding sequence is TGTGCCAGCAGTGGACAGGGGCGGGAGACCCAGTACTTC. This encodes CASSGQGRETQYF.

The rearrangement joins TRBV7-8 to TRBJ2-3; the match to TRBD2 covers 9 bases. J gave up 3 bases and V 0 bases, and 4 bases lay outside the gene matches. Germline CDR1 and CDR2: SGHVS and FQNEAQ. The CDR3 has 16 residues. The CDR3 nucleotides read TGTGCCAGCAGCTTAGCTTCTAGCGGGGTAACAGATACGCAGTATTTT. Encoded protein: CASSLASSGVTDTQYF. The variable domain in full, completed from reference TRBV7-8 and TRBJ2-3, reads GAGVSQSPRYKVAKRGQDVALRCDPISGHVSLFWYQQALGQGPEFLTYFQNEAQLDKSGLPSDRFFAERPEGSVSTLKIQRTQQEDSAVYLCASSLASSGVTDTQYFGPGTRLTVL.

CDR3: CASSTGAIRNTIYF. For the CDR3, the DNA is TGTGCCAGTAGTACCGGGGCCATCCGAAACACCATATATTTT. The chain has TRBV19 and TRBJ1-3, with a weak D call TRBD1 (5 bases). V dropped 4 bases and J dropped 5 bases, with 12 bases sitting between them. This CDR3 is 14 amino acids long. Germline loops: CDR1 LNHDA, CDR2 SQIVND (reference sequence).

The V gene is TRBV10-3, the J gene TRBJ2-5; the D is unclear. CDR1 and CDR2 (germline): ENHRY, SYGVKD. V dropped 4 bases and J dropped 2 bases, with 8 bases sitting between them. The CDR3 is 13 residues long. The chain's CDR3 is CAISGAQQETQYF. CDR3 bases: TGTGCCATCAGTGGAGCGCAGCAAGAGACCCAGTACTTC.

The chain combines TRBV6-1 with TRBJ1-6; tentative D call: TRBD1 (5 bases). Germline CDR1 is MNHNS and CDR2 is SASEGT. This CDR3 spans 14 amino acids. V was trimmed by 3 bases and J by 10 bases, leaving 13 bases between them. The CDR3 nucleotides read TGTGCCAGCAGTGAGGGGGTCGGGGACTCACCCCTCCACTTT. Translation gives CASSEGVGDSPLHF.

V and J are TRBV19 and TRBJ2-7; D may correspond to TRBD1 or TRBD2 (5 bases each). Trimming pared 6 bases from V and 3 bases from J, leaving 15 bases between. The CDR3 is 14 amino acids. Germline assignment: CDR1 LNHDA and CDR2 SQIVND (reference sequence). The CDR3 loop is CASRRQPGDYEQYF. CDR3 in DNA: TGTGCCAGTAGAAGACAGCCCGGGGACTACGAGCAGTACTTC.

CDR3: CASISHNSPLHF. The CDR3, as DNA: TGTGCCAGCATAAGTCATAATTCACCCCTCCACTTT. The chain combines TRBV28 with TRBJ1-6, with D uncertain. Germline assignment: CDR1 MDHEN and CDR2 SYDVKM. The CDR3 length is 12 residues. Trimming cost V 7 bases and J 5 bases, with 6 bases left between them.

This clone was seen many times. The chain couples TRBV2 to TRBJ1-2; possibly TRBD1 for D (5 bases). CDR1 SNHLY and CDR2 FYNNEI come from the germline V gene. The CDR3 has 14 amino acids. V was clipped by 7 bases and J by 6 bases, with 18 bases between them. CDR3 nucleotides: TGTGCCAGCACCTCCTTCCAGGGAAACGATGGCTACACCTTC. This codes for CASTSFQGNDGYTF.

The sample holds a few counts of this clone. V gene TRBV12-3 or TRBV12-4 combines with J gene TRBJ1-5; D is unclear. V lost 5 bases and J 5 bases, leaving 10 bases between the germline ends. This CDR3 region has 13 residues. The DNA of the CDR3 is TGTGCCAGCAGTCCCAGGAGAGATCAGCCCCAGCATTTT. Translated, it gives CASSPRRDQPQHF.

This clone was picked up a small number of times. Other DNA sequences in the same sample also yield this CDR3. CDR3 amino acids: CASSPSGTGYHEQYF. CDR3 coding DNA: TGTGCCAGCAGTCCGTCCGGGACAGGGTACCACGAGCAGTACTTC. This chain joins TRBV27 and TRBJ2-7, with TRBD1 matching over 9 bases. The CDR3 is 15 amino acids. The germline gives CDR1 MNHEY, CDR2 SMNVEV (reference sequence). The ends lost 5 bases at V and 5 bases at J; junction bases unmatched: 10.

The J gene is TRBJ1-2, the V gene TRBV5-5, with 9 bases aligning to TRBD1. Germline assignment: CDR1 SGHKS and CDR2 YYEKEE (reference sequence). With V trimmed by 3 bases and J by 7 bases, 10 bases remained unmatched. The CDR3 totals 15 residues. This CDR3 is CASSSGTGIRGGYTF. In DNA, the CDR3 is TGTGCCAGCAGCTCCGGGACAGGGATAAGAGGTGGCTACACCTTC.

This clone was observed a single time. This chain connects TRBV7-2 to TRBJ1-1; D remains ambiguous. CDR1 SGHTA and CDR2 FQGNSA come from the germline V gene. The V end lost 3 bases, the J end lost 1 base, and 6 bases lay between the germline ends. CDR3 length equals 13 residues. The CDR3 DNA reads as TGTGCCAGCAGCTTGTCGGAGAACACTGAAGCTTTCTTT. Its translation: CASSLSENTEAFF.